This entry concerns a single T cell receptor (beta chain). The data derive from a study of blood T cell repertoires in COVID-19. Profiling relied on immunoSEQ multiplex PCR, and the TCRdb table lists in-frame clones only, not all of them. The sample has about 480,000 clones; 70% to 90% are singletons. What was sequenced was peripheral blood. This clonotype was obtained from a woman aged 45 to 65 with COVID-19, enrolled during active disease.

CDR3 sequence: CASLVGGSNQPQHF. CDR3 DNA: TGTGCCAGCTTAGTAGGGGGTAGCAATCAGCCCCAGCATTTT. This chain joins TRBV28 and TRBJ1-5; maybe TRBD1 (6 bases). This CDR3 spans 14 amino acids. Trimming left V 8 bases short and J 0 bases short, with 11 bases between. CDR1 and CDR2 (germline): MDHEN, SYDVKM.